Each of the 23 T cell receptor beta chains below was sequenced from the same sample in a study of identical twins. Each CDR3 protein gets one entry after TCRdb re-called the 5' RACE reads with MiXCR. The sample contains 400,000 to 500,000 distinct CDR3 sequences, approximately 18% of which appear only once. Sequenced sample: naive T cells sorted from blood. These receptors were collected from a man aged 50 or older in good health.

The chain couples TRBV6-1 to TRBJ2-5; D remains ambiguous. V was shortened by 6 bases and J by 5 bases, with 16 bases between the two germline ends. This CDR3 comprises 14 residues. The germline V gene encodes CDR1 MNHNS and CDR2 SASEGT. CDR3 in DNA: TGTGCCAGCAGCCCCCGCTCAGTGCGCGAGACCCAGTACTTC. Protein sequence: CASSPRSVRETQYF.

The chain has TRBV9 and TRBJ2-1; 9 bases align to TRBD2. This CDR3 spans 20 amino acids. Germline V gene sequence: CDR1 SGDLS, CDR2 YYNGEE. J gave up 0 bases and V 2 bases, and 15 bases lay outside the gene matches. CDR3 region: CASSVSPWQERGASYNEQFF. For the CDR3, the DNA is TGTGCCAGCAGCGTGTCCCCTTGGCAAGAGCGGGGGGCCTCCTACAATGAGCAGTTCTTC.

The chain is built from TRBV29-1 and TRBJ2-6; possible D gene TRBD2, 6 bases. This CDR3 comprises 15 residues. The germline V gene has CDR1 SQVTM and CDR2 ANQGSEA. V lost 2 bases and J 2 bases, leaving 10 bases between the germline ends. The CDR3 region has the DNA TGCAGCGTTGAAAAAGGGGAGGCTGGGGCCAACGTCCTGACTTTC. It translates to CSVEKGEAGANVLTF.

The V and J genes are TRBV20-1 and TRBJ1-4, with D maybe TRBD1 (5 bases). V was pared by 0 bases and J by 1 base, with 18 bases between. This CDR3 region has 18 residues. Germline CDR1 is DFQATT and CDR2 is SNEGSKA (reference sequence). The CDR3 nucleotides are TGCAGTGCTAGAGATTCTCGGGCAGGGAGCGTAACTAATGAAAAACTGTTTTTT. It encodes CSARDSRAGSVTNEKLFF.

This clonotype was seen a few times. The genes are TRBV12-3 or TRBV12-4 and TRBJ2-3; TRBD2 matches 7 bases. This CDR3 is 18 amino acids long. V lost 5 bases, J lost 5 bases, and 19 bases stayed unmatched. This CDR3 is CASSPDLRTSSREDTQYF. The CDR3 region has the DNA TGTGCCAGCAGTCCCGATCTCCGGACTAGTTCCAGGGAAGATACGCAGTATTTT.

The J gene is TRBJ2-4, the V gene TRBV7-2; possibly TRBD1 for D (6 bases). The CDR3 is 17 amino acids. Germline V CDR1 and CDR2: SGHTA, FQGNSA. V gave up 5 bases and J gave up 3 bases, with 20 bases separating them. The chain's CDR3 is CASSTVGQGWVKNIQYF. In DNA form, the CDR3 reads TGTGCCAGCAGCACGGTCGGGCAGGGGTGGGTCAAAAACATTCAGTACTTC.

The gene calls are TRBV9 and TRBJ2-1; D not resolved. This CDR3 contains 11 residues. V lost 0 bases to trimming and J lost 9 bases, with 4 bases between them. The germline CDR1 and CDR2 sequences are SGDLS and YYNGEE. CDR3 residues: CASSVGFEQFF. Here the CDR3 DNA reads TGTGCCAGCAGCGTAGGGTTTGAGCAGTTCTTC.

This clonotype was detected many times. The rearrangement joins TRBV4-2 to TRBJ1-1; TRBD1 might be the D (5 bases). V was trimmed by 0 bases and J by 1 base, leaving 15 bases between them. CDR1 is LGHNA, CDR2 YNFKEQ, per germline. The length of the CDR3 is 17 residues. CDR3 region: CASSQESGTSANTEAFF. The CDR3 region has the DNA TGTGCCAGCAGCCAAGAATCCGGGACGAGTGCGAACACTGAAGCTTTCTTT.

This clonotype appeared a few times. V and J are TRBV9 and TRBJ2-6; D might be TRBD1 or TRBD2, each matching 5 bases. The CDR3 has 17 amino acids. Germline CDR1 SGDLS, CDR2 YYNGEE. Trimming cost V 2 bases and J 4 bases, with 16 bases left between them. The CDR3 DNA is TGTGCCAGCAGCGTCTATGGGGGAGTCTCCGGGGCCAACGTCCTGACTTTC. Encoded protein: CASSVYGGVSGANVLTF.

V is TRBV20-1 and J is TRBJ2-3, with 7 bases fitting TRBD2. In germline, CDR1 is DFQATT, CDR2 SNEGSKA (reference sequence). V lost 3 bases and J lost 6; bases outside the gene matches: 9. CDR3 length equals 14 residues. The CDR3, as DNA: TGCAGTGCTAGTAGCTACGGGAGGTCTGATACGCAGTATTTT. Translation gives CSASSYGRSDTQYF.

This clonotype was detected ten times or more. CDR3 loop: CSASSGRATYEQYF. The CDR3 coding sequence is TGCAGTGCTTCTAGCGGGAGGGCTACATACGAGCAGTACTTC. This chain joins TRBV20-1 and TRBJ2-7, with 12 bases that match TRBD2. V shed 5 bases and J 4 bases; nucleotides not matched to a gene: 6. Per the germline V gene, CDR1 is DFQATT and CDR2 is SNEGSKA (reference sequence). The CDR3 sequence is 14 residues long.

V and J are TRBV12-3 or TRBV12-4 and TRBJ1-2; D gene ambiguous. Trimming shortened V by 2 bases and J by 7 bases, and 11 bases separated the two germline ends. The CDR3 has 13 amino acids. CDR3 residues: CASSLNLGVGYTF. The CDR3 bases are TGTGCCAGCAGTTTAAATTTGGGAGTTGGCTACACCTTC.

This clonotype has just a few counts. The CDR3 sequence is CSAPLLPGLLDNEQFF. As DNA, the CDR3 is TGCAGTGCTCCTCTATTGCCGGGACTACTCGACAATGAGCAGTTCTTC. The chain combines TRBV20-1 with TRBJ2-1; 7 bases are shared with TRBD2. The CDR3 consists of 16 residues. Germline lookup yields CDR1 DFQATT and CDR2 SNEGSKA (reference sequence). The V and J ends lost 5 bases and 5 bases, in that order; junction bases with no gene match: 15.

This chain links TRBV20-1 with TRBJ1-1; the D is unclear. Germline CDR1 DFQATT, CDR2 SNEGSKA (reference sequence). The V end lost 0 bases, the J end lost 5 bases, and 13 bases lay between the germline ends. The CDR3 totals 14 residues. The CDR3 DNA reads TGCAGTGCTAGAGATCGGAGGTCTCGAACTGAAGCTTTCTTT. It codes for CSARDRRSRTEAFF.

This clonotype was counted between two and nine times. The chain uses TRBV4-2 and TRBJ2-4, with D perhaps matching TRBD1 (6 bases). Looked up from germline, CDR1 is LGHNA and CDR2 is YNFKEQ. This CDR3 has 15 amino acids. The V end was cut by 4 bases, the J end by 2 bases, with 12 bases between. The chain's CDR3 is CASSPGQPPKNIQYF. As DNA, the CDR3 is TGTGCCAGCAGCCCTGGACAGCCCCCCAAAAACATTCAGTACTTC.

The chain joins TRBV5-1 to TRBJ2-7; D is undetermined. The V gene lost 4 bases and the J gene lost 0 bases, with 20 bases spanning the gap. This CDR3 spans 17 amino acids. Per the germline V gene, CDR1 is SGHRS and CDR2 is YFSETQ. CDR3: CASSIMGPASSSYEQYF. The CDR3 DNA is TGCGCCAGCAGCATCATGGGTCCGGCCAGTAGCTCCTACGAGCAGTACTTC.

At least ten counts were recorded for this clonotype. The chain carries TRBV12-3 or TRBV12-4 and TRBJ2-1; TRBD1 or TRBD2 may be the D gene (5 bases each). The V end lost 1 base, the J end lost 7 bases, and 14 bases lay between the germline ends. The CDR3 runs 15 residues. Written as DNA, the CDR3 is TGTGCCAGCAGTTTAGGGCCGCTGTGGGGGAATGAGCAGTTCTTC. Translated: CASSLGPLWGNEQFF.

This clonotype was detected a few times. The rearrangement joins TRBV20-1 to TRBJ1-2, with a tentative D call TRBD1 (6 bases). In germline, CDR1 is DFQATT, CDR2 SNEGSKA (reference sequence). Trimming stripped 6 bases from V and 2 bases from J, with 13 bases between. The CDR3 runs 13 residues. DNA of the CDR3: TGCAGTGCCACGCGGACAGACAACTATGGCTACACCTTC. This translates into CSATRTDNYGYTF.

This clonotype came up a few times. The V call is TRBV20-1, the J call TRBJ1-1, with a weak D call TRBD1 (5 bases). The germline V gene encodes CDR1 DFQATT and CDR2 SNEGSKA (reference sequence). Deletions cut 3 bases from V and 5 bases from J, with 16 bases between. This CDR3 spans 14 amino acids. DNA of the CDR3: TGCAGTGCTAGGGGCGCAGGGAAGGGGACTGAAGCTTTCTTT. The encoded protein is CSARGAGKGTEAFF.

Here the CDR3 DNA reads TGTGCCAGCAGCCAAGAAAGGACGGGGGCCGAGCAGTTCTTC. It encodes CASSQERTGAEQFF. The J gene is TRBJ2-1, the V gene TRBV4-2; D may correspond to TRBD1 or TRBD2 (6 bases each). The CDR3 spans 14 residues. CDR1 and CDR2 from the germline V gene are LGHNA and YNFKEQ. The V end was cut by 0 bases, the J end by 10 bases, with 13 bases between.

CDR3 residues: CASSVRDGRTGELFF. As DNA, the CDR3 is TGTGCCAGCAGCGTGAGGGACGGACGGACCGGGGAGCTGTTTTTT. The V gene is TRBV9, the J gene TRBJ2-2; tentatively, D is TRBD1 or TRBD2 (5 bases each). The V gene lost 2 bases and the J gene lost 5 bases, with 13 bases spanning the gap. Per germline, CDR1 SGDLS and CDR2 YYNGEE. The CDR3 is 15 amino acids.

The chain carries TRBV6-7 and TRBJ2-1; 11 bases are a match to TRBD2. TRBV6-7 is flagged as an ORF with uncertain function. The junction had 4 bases not matched to a gene; V was cut back by 0 bases and J by 0 bases. The CDR3 is 18 residues long. CDR3 protein: CASSYSTSGKFSYNEQFF. DNA of the CDR3: TGTGCCAGCAGTTACTCGACTAGCGGGAAGTTCTCCTACAATGAGCAGTTCTTC.

The rearrangement links TRBV4-2 to TRBJ1-1; D uncertain. CDR1 and CDR2 (germline): LGHNA, YNFKEQ. This CDR3 has 16 amino acids. V lost 3 bases and J 4 bases, leaving 18 bases between the germline ends. The CDR3 reads CASSQHLLGVGTEAFF. The CDR3, as DNA: TGTGCCAGCAGCCAGCATTTGTTGGGAGTCGGCACTGAAGCTTTCTTT.